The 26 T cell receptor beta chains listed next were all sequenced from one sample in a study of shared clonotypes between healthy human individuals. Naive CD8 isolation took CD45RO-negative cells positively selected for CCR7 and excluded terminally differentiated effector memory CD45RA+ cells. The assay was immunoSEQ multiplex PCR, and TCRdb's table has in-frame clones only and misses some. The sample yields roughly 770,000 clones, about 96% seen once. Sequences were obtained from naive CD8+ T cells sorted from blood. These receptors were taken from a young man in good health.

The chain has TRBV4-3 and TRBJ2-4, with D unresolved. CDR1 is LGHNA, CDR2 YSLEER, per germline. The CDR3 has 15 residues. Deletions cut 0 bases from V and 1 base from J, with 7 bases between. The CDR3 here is CASSQDSVAKNIQYF. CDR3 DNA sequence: TGCGCCAGCAGCCAAGACAGTGTCGCCAAAAACATTCAGTACTTC.

The CDR3 reads CASSLVGLVGYNEQFF. The CDR3 DNA follows: TGTGCCAGCAGTTTAGTAGGGTTAGTTGGGTACAATGAGCAGTTCTTC. The chain employs TRBV27 and TRBJ2-1; no firm D call. Deletions cut 2 bases from V and 4 bases from J, with 15 bases between. Per the germline V gene, CDR1 is MNHEY and CDR2 is SMNVEV (reference sequence). The CDR3 has 16 residues.

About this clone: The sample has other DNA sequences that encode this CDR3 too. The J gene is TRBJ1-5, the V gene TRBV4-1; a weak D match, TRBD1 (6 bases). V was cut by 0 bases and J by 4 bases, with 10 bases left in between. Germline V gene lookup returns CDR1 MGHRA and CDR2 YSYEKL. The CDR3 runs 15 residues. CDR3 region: CASSQDTGFNQPQHF. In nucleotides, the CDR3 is TGCGCCAGCAGCCAAGATACAGGGTTTAATCAGCCCCAGCATTTT.

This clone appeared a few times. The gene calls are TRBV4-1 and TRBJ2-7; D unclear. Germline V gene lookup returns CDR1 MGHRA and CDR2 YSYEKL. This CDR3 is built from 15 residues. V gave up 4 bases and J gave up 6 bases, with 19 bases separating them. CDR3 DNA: TGCGCCAGCAGCCCTCGTTCAGGTCGAATTTCCGAGCAGTACTTC. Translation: CASSPRSGRISEQYF.

This chain's CDR3 is CASSSEDSVPSYEQYF. As DNA, the CDR3 is TGTGCCAGCAGCTCAGAAGACTCAGTCCCCTCCTACGAGCAGTACTTC. The chain couples TRBV5-4 to TRBJ2-7; D is unresolved. In germline, CDR1 is SGHNT, CDR2 YYREEE (reference sequence). This CDR3 contains 16 residues. The germline V and J ends were trimmed by 3 bases and 0 bases, with 16 bases remaining between them.

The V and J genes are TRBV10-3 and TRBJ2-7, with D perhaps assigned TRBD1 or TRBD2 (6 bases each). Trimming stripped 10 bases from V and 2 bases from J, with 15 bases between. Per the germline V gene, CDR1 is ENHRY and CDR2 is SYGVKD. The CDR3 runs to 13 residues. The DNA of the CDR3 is TGTGCCACCCTCGGGGGCGGGACCTACGAGCAGTACTTC. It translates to CATLGGGTYEQYF.

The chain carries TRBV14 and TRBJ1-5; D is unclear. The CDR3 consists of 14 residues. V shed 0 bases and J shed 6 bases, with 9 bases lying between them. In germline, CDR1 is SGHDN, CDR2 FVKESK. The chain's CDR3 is CASSQDWYRQPQHF. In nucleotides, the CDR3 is TGTGCCAGCAGCCAAGATTGGTATCGTCAGCCCCAGCATTTT.

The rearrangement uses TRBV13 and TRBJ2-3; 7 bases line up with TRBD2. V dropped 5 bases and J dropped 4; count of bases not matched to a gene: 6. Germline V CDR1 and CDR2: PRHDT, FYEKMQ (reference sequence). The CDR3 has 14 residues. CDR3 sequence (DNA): TGTGCCAGCAGCAGCAGGGAGGGTGCAGATACGCAGTATTTT. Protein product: CASSSREGADTQYF.

The CDR3 DNA is TGTGCCACCAGCAGGGAGGACAGTGATGAAAAACTGTTTTTT. Translation gives CATSREDSDEKLFF. This chain uses TRBV15 with TRBJ1-4, with TRBD1 as a possible D gene (6 bases). The CDR3 contains 14 residues. Trimming cost V 3 bases and J 6 bases, with 11 bases left between them. CDR1 and CDR2 (germline): LNHNV, YYDKDF (reference sequence).

CDR3 sequence: CASSRRTNEQYF. DNA of the CDR3: TGTGCCAGCAGCCGAAGGACTAACGAGCAGTACTTC. The V call is TRBV11-2, the J call TRBJ2-7; possible D gene TRBD2, 6 bases. The germline V gene has CDR1 SGHAT and CDR2 FQNNGV. Trimming pared 5 bases from V and 5 bases from J, leaving 10 bases between. The CDR3 runs to 12 residues. The whole variable domain, filled in from reference TRBV11-2 and TRBJ2-7, reads EAGVAQSPRYKIIEKRQSVAFWCNPISGHATLYWYQQILGQGPKLLIQFQNNGVVDDSQLPKDRFSAERLKGVDSTLKIQPAKLEDSAVYLCASSRRTNEQYFGPGTRLTVT.

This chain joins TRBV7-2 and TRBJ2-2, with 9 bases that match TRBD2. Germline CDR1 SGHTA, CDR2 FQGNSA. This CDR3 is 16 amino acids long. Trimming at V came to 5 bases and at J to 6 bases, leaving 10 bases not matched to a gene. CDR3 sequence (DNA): TGTGCCAGCAGCAACCCGGGACTAGCCAGGGCCGGGGAGCTGTTTTTT. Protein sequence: CASSNPGLARAGELFF.

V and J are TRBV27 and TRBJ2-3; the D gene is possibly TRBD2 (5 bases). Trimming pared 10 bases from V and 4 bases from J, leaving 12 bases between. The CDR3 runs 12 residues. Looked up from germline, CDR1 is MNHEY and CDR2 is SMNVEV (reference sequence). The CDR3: CATSGAADTQYF. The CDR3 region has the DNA TGTGCCACCTCAGGAGCGGCAGATACGCAGTATTTT.

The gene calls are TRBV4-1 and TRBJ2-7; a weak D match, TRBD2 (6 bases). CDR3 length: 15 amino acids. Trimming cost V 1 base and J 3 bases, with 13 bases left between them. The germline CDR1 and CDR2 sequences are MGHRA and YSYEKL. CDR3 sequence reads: CASSQAGSDYYEQYF. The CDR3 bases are TGCGCCAGCAGCCAAGCCGGGAGCGACTACTACGAGCAGTACTTC.

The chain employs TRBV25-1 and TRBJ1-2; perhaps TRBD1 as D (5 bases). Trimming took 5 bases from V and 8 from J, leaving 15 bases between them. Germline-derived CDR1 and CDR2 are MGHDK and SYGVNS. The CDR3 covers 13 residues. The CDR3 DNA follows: TGTGCCAGCAGTACAGGCGACCCGGGGGGCTACACCTTC. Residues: CASSTGDPGGYTF.

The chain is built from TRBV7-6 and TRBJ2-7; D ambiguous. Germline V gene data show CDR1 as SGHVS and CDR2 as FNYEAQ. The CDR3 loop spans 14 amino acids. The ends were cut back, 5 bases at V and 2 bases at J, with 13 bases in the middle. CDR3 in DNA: TGTGCCAGCAGCCCGGGCCTCTCGACCTACGAGCAGTACTTC. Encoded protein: CASSPGLSTYEQYF. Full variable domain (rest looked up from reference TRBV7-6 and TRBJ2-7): GAGVSQSPRYKVTKRGQDVALRCDPISGHVSLYWYRQALGQGPEFLTYFNYEAQQDKSGLPNDRFSAERPEGSISTLTIQRTEQRDSAMYRCASSPGLSTYEQYFGPGTRLTVT.

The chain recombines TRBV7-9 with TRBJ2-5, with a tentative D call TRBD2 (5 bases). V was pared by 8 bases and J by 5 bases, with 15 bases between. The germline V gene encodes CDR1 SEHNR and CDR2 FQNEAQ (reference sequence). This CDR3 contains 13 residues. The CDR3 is CASSTVPGETQYF. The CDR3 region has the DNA TGTGCCAGCTCAACAGTCCCGGGGGAGACCCAGTACTTC.

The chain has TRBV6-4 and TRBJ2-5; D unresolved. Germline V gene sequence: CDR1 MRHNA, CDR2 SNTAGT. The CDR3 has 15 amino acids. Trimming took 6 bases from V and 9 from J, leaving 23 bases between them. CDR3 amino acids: CASSQHFRPDESQYF. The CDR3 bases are TGTGCCAGCAGCCAACATTTTCGTCCCGACGAATCCCAGTACTTC.

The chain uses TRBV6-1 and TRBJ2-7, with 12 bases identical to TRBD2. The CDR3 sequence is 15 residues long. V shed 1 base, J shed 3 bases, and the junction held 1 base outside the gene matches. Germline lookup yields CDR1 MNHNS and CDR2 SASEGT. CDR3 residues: CASSEGTSGIYEQYF. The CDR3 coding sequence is TGTGCCAGCAGTGAAGGGACTAGCGGGATCTACGAGCAGTACTTC.

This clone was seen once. The CDR3: CASSIHGELFF. In nucleotides, the CDR3 is TGTGCCAGTAGTATCCACGGGGAGCTGTTTTTT. The V gene is TRBV19, the J gene TRBJ2-2; D gene uncertain. Germline CDR1 and CDR2: LNHDA and SQIVND (reference sequence). V was shortened by 3 bases and J by 7 bases, with 3 bases between the two germline ends. The CDR3 totals 11 residues.

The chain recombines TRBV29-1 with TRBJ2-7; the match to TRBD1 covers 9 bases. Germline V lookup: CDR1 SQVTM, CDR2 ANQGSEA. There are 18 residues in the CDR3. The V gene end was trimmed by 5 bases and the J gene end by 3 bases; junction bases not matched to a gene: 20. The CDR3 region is CSVPSGTGPDPKLYEQYF. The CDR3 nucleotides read TGCAGCGTTCCGTCCGGGACAGGGCCAGATCCGAAGCTCTACGAGCAGTACTTC.

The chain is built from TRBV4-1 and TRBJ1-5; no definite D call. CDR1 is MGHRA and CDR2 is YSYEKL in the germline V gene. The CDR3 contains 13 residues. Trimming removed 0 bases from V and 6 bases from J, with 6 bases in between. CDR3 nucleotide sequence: TGCGCCAGCAGCCAAGAAAGGTTTCAGCCCCAGCATTTT. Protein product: CASSQERFQPQHF.

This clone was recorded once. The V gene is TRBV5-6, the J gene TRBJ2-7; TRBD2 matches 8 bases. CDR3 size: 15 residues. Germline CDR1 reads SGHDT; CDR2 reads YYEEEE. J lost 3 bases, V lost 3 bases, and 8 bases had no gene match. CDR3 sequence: CASSSGGDSGYEQYF. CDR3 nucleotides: TGTGCCAGCAGCTCCGGGGGGGACTCCGGCTACGAGCAGTACTTC.

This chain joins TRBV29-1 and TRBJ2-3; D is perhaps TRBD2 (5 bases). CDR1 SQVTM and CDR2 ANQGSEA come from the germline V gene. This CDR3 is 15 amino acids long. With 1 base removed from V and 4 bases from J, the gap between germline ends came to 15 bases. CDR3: CSVEAPPAGSDTQYF. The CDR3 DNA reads TGCAGCGTTGAAGCCCCCCCGGCGGGTTCAGATACGCAGTATTTT.

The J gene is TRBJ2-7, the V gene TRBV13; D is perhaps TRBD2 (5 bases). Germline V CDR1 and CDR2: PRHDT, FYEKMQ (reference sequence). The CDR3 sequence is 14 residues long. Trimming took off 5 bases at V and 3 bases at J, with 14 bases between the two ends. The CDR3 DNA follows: TGTGCCAGCAGCAGCGGAGAGTTCAACTACGAGCAGTACTTC. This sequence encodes CASSSGEFNYEQYF.

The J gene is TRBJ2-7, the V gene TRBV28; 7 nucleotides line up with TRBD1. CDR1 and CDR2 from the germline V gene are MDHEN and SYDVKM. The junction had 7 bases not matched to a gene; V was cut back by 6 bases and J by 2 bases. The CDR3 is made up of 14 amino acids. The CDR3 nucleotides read TGTGCCAGCAGCAAATACGACAGGGCCTACGAGCAGTACTTC. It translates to CASSKYDRAYEQYF.

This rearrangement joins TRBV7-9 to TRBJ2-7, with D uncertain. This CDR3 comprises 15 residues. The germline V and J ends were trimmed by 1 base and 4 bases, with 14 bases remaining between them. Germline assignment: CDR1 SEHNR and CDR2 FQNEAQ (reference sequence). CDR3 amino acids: CASSLVPDRSYEQYF. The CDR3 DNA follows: TGTGCCAGCAGCTTAGTTCCGGACCGTTCATACGAGCAGTACTTC. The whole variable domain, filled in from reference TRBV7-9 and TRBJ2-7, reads DTGVSQNPRHKITKRGQNVTFRCDPISEHNRLYWYRQTLGQGPEFLTYFQNEAQLEKSRLLSDRFSAERPKGSFSTLEIQRTEQGDSAMYLCASSLVPDRSYEQYFGPGTRLTVT.